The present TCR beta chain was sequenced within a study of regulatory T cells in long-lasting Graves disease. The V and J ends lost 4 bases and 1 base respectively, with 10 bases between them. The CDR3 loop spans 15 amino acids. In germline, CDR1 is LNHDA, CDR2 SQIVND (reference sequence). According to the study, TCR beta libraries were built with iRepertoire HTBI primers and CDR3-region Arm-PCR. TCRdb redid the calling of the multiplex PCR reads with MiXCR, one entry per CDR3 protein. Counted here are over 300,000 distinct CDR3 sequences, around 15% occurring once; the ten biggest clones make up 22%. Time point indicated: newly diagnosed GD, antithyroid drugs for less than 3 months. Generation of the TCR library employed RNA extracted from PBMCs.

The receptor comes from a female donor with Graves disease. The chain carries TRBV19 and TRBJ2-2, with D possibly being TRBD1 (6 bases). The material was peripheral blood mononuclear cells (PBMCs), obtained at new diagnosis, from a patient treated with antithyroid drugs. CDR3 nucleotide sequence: TGTGCCAGTAGTACGTCGGGACAGAACACCGGGGAGCTGTTTTTT. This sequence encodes CASSTSGQNTGELFF.